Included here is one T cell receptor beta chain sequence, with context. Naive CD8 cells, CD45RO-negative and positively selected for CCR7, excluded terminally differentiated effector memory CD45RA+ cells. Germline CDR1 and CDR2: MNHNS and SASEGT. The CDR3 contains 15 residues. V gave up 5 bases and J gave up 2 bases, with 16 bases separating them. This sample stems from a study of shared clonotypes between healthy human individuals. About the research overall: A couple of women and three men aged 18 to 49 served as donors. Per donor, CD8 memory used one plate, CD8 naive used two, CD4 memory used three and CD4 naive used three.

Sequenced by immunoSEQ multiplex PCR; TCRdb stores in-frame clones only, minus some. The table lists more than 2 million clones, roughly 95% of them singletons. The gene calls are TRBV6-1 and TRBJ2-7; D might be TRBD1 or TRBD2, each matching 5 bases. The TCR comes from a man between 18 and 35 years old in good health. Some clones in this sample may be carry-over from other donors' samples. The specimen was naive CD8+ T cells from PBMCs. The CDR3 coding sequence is TGTGCCAGCAGTCCCCGCGCAACGGGGCCCTACGAGCAGTACTTC. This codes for CASSPRATGPYEQYF.